This T cell receptor (beta chain) derives from a study of T-cell reconstitution after alpha-beta-depleted transplantation in children. Researchers prepared the TCRbeta library using unique molecular identifiers, the study reports. A single record per CDR3 protein comes from TCRdb applying MiXCR to the PCR reads. Of about 980,000 distinct CDR3 sequences listed, about 31% are singletons. Overall study findings and caveats: Surviving recipient T cells and intrathymic progenitors accounted for some patients' high TCRbeta diversity at day 60. Roughly two months post-transplant, alpha-beta T cells reportedly originated from several hundred graft clones that had expanded. T-cell counts and diversity at one year following transplant were attributed mainly to newly produced T cells.

This clonotype was picked up a small number of times. The antigen is not known. Between the trimmed V and J ends, which lost 6 bases and 6 bases, there was a span of 12 bases. The CDR3 is made up of 13 amino acids. Germline V CDR1 and CDR2: KGHDR, SFDVKD. V gene TRBV24-1 combines with J gene TRBJ2-3, with D uncertain. Sequencing used PBMCs, mostly from graft donor cells, obtained 360 days after TCRalphabeta/CD19-depleted stem cell transplant. The TCR comes from a boy less than two years old who had a stem cell transplant for SCID, so the T cells may come from the graft donor. CDR3 DNA: TGTGCCACCAGTCTAAAGGGTCGGGATACGCAGTATTTT. Translated: CATSLKGRDTQYF.